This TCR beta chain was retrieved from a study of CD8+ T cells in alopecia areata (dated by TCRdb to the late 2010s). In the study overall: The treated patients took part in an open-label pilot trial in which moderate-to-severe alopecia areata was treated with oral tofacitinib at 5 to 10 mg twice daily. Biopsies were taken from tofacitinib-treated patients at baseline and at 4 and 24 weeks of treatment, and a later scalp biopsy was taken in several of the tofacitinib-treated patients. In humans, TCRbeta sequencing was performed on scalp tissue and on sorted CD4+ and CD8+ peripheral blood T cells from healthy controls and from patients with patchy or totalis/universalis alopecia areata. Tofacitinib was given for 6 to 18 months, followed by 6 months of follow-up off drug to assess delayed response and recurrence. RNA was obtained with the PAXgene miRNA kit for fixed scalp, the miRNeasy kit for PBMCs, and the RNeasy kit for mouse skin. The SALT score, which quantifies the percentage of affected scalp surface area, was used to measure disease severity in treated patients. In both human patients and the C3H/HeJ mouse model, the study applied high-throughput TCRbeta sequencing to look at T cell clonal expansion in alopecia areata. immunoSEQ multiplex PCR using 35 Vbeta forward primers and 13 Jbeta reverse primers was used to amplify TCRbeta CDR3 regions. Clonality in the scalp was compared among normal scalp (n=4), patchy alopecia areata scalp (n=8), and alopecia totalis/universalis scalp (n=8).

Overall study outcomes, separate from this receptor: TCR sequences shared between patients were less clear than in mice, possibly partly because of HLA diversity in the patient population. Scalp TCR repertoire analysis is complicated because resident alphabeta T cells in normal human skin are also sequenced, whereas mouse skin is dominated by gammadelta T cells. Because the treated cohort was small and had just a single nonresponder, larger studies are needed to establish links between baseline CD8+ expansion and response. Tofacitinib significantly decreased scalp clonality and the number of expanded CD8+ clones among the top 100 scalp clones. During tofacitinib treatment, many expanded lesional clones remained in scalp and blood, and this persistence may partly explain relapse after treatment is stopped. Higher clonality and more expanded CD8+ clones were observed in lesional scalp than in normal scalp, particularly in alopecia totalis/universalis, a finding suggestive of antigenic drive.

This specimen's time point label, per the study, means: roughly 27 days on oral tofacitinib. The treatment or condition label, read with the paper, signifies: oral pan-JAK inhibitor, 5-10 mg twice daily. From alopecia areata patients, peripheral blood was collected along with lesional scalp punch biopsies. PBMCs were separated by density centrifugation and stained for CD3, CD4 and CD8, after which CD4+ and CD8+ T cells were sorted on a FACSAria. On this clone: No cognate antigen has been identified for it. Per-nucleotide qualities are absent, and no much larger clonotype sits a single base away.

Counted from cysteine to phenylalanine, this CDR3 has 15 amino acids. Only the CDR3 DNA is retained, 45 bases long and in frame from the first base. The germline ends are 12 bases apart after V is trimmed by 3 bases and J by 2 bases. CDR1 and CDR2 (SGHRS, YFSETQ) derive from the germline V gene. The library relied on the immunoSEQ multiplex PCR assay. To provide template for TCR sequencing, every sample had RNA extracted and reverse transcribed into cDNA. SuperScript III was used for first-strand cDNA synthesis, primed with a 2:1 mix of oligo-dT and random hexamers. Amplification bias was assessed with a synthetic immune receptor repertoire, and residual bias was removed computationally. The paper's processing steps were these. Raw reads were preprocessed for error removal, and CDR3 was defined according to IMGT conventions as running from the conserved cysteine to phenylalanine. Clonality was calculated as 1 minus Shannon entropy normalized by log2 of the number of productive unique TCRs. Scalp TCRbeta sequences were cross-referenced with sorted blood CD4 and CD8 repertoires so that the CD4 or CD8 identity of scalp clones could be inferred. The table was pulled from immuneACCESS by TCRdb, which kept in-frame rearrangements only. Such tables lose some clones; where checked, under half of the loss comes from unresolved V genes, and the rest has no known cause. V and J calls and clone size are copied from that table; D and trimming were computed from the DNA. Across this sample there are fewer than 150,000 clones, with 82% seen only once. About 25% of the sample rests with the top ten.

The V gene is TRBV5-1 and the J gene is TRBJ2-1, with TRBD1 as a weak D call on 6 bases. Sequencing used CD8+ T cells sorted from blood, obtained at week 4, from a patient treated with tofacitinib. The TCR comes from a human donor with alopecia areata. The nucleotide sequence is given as TGCGCCAGCAGCTCCGGGACAAACACCTACAATGAGCAGTTCTTC. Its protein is CASSSGTNTYNEQFF.